This T cell receptor beta chain is drawn from a study of tumor-infiltrating lymphocytes in primary liver carcinoma. Co-extraction of both nucleic acids (RNA and DNA) used about 19-33 mg of unsorted bulk tissue. cDNA specific to TCR beta was made from around 470 ng of total RNA, with a constant-region primer employed for priming. The TCR beta library was amplified through three nested multiplex PCR rounds in a modified ARM-PCR procedure. TRBV1-TRBV30 forward primers paired with a C-beta reverse primer were used in the first two PCR rounds, which ran approximately 11 cycles each. From the multiplex PCR reads, TCRdb called clonotypes with MiXCR, one entry per CDR3 protein. The top ten hold about 24% of the sample, which has 50,000 or so distinct CDR3 sequences, around 77% seen once. The CDR3 has 16 residues. CDR1 is SGHRS, CDR2 YFSETQ, per germline. V lost 2 bases and J 1 base, leaving 16 bases between the germline ends.

Sequencing used liver tumor tissue from sampling region 5. Subset in this sample: tumor region T5, tumor centre. J is TRBJ2-7 and V is TRBV5-1; no definite D call. The TCR originated in a man in his forties with primary liver carcinoma and hepatitis B virus infection. This CDR3 reads CASSFVVPACSYEQYF. The CDR3 bases are TGCGCCAGCAGCTTTGTCGTCCCAGCATGTTCCTACGAGCAGTACTTC.